This T cell receptor (beta chain) stems from a study of tumor-infiltrating lymphocytes in primary liver carcinoma. Looking at the study overall: Men and women, 30 to 69 years of age, made up the patients.

Study-level points and caveats: Tumor samples exhibited a significantly greater top-250-clone fraction than blood samples (p = 0.039).

Unsorted whole blood supplied the RNA, and germline DNA was extracted too. TCR beta cDNA was prepared out of roughly 500 ng total RNA by means of a constant-region primer. What produced the TCR beta libraries was three nested multiplex PCR rounds using slightly modified ARM-PCR. TRBV1-TRBV30 forward primers paired with a C-beta reverse primer drove the first two PCR rounds, ten to eleven cycles each. TCRdb re-derived calls from the multiplex PCR reads in MiXCR, one entry per CDR3 protein. The data contain around 330,000 distinct CDR3 sequences, about three fifths of them singletons. The table lists this clonotype with a count of one. What it binds is unknown. It may be a read error: a sequence one base away is much more abundant. The germline V gene encodes CDR1 MGHRA and CDR2 YSYEKL. This CDR3 spans 15 amino acids. The germline V and J ends were trimmed by 0 bases and 4 bases, with 10 bases remaining between them.

The sequenced sample consisted of peripheral blood. V usage is TRBV4-1 and J usage is TRBJ2-1; no definite D call. This sequence originates from a woman in her 30s with primary liver carcinoma and hepatitis B virus infection. Here the CDR3 reads CASSQDGLRYNEQFF. The CDR3 bases are TGCGCCAGCAGCCAAGACGGGCTCCGTTACAATGAGCAGTTCTTC.